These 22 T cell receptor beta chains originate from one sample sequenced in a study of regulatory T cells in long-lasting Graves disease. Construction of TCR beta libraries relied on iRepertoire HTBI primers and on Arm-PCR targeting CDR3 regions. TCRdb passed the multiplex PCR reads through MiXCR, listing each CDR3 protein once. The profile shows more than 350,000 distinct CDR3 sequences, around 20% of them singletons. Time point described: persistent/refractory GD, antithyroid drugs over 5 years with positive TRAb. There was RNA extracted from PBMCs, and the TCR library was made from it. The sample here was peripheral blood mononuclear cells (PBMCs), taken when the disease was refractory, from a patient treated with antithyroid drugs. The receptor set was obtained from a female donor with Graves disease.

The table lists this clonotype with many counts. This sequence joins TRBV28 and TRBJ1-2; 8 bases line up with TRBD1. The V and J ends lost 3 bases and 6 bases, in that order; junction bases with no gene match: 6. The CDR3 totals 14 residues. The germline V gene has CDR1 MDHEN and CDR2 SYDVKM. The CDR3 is CASSLDRERNGYTF. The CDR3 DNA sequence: TGTGCCAGCAGTTTGGACAGGGAGAGGAATGGCTACACCTTC.

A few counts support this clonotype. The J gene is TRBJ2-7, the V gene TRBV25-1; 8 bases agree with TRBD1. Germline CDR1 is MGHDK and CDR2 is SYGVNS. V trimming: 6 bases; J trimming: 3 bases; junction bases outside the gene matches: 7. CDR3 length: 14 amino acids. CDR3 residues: CASSQGQDSYEQYF. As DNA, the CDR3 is TGTGCCAGCAGCCAGGGACAGGACAGCTACGAGCAGTACTTC.

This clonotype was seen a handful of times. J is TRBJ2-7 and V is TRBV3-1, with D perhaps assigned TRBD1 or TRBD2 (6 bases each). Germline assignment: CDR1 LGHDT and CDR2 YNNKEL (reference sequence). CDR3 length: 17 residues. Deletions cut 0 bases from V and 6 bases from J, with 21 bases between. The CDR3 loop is CASSQDIGGGLTGEQYF. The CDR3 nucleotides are TGTGCCAGCAGCCAAGATATCGGAGGGGGTCTCACCGGCGAGCAGTACTTC.

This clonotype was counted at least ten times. CDR3 nucleotides: TGCGCCAGCAGAGTCGGGACTAGCCTCCACGAGCAGTACTTC. It encodes CASRVGTSLHEQYF. V and J are TRBV5-1 and TRBJ2-7; TRBD2 agrees at 9 bases. CDR1 and CDR2 from the germline V gene are SGHRS and YFSETQ. J was trimmed by 5 bases and V by 5 bases; bases with no gene match: 8. The CDR3 covers 14 residues.

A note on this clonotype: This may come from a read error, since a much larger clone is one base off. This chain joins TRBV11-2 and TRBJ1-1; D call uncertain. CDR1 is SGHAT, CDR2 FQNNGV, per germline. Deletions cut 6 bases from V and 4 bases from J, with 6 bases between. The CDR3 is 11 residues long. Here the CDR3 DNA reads TGTGCCAGCAGTATGAGCACTGAAGCTTTCTTT. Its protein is CASSMSTEAFF.

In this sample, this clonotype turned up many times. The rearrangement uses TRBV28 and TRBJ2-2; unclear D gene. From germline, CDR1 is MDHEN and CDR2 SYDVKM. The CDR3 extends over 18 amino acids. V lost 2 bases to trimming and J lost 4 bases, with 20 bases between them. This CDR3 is CASSLSLPPVGLTGELFF. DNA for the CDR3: TGTGCCAGCAGTTTAAGCCTCCCTCCAGTTGGTCTCACCGGGGAGCTGTTTTTT.

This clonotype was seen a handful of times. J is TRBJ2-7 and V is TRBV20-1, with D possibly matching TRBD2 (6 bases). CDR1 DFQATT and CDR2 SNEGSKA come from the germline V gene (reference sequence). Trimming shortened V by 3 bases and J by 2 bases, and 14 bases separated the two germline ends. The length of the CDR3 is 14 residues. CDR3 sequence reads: CSASKSGVPYEQYF. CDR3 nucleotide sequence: TGCAGTGCTAGTAAGTCGGGAGTTCCCTACGAGCAGTACTTC.

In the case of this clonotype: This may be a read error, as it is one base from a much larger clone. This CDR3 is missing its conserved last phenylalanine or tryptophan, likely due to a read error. Here the CDR3 reads CASSSTGGNQPQHL. The CDR3 bases are TGTGCCAGCAGTTCCACCGGGGGAAATCAGCCCCAGCATCTT. This rearrangement joins TRBV6-2 or TRBV6-3 to TRBJ1-5; D may be TRBD1 (5 bases). The CDR3 length is 14 residues. V lost 4 bases and J lost 4, with 11 bases in between. Germline CDR1 and CDR2: MNHEY and SVGEGT.

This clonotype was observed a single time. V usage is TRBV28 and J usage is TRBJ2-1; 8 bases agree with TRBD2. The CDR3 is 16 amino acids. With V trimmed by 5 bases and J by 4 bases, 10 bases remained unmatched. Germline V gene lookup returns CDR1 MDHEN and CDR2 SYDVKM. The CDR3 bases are TGTGCCAGCAGTGCCTACTACGCGGGAGGTTACAATGAGCAGTTCTTC. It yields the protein CASSAYYAGGYNEQFF.

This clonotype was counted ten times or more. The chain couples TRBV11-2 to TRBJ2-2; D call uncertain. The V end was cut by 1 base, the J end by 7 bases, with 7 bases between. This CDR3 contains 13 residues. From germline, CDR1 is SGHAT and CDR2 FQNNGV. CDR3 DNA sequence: TGTGCCAGCAGCTTAGGTTCCGTCGGGGAGCTGTTTTTT. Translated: CASSLGSVGELFF.

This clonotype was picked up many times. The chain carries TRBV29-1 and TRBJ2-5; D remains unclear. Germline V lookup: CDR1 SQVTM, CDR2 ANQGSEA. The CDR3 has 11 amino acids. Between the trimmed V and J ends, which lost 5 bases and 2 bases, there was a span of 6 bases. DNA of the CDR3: TGCAGCGTTAGGCAGCAAGAGACCCAGTACTTC. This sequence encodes CSVRQQETQYF.

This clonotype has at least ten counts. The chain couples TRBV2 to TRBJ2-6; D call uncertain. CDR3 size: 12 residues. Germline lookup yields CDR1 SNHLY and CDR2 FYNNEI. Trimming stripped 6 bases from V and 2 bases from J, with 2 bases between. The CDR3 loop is CASRAGANVLTF. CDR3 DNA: TGTGCCAGCAGGGCTGGGGCCAACGTCCTGACTTTC.

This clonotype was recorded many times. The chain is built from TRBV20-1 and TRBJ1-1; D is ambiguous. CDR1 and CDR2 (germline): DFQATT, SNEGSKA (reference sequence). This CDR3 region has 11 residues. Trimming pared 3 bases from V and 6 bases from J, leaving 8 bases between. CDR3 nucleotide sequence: TGCAGTGCTAGGTCACTGGCTGAAGCTTTCTTT. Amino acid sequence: CSARSLAEAFF.

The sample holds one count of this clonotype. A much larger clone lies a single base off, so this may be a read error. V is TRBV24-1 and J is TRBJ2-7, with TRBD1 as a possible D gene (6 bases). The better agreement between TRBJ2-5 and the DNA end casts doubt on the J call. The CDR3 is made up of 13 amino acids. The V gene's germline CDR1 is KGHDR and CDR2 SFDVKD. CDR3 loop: CATSGSGEETQYF. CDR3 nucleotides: TGTGCCACCAGTGGCTCAGGGGAGGAGACCCAGTACTTC.

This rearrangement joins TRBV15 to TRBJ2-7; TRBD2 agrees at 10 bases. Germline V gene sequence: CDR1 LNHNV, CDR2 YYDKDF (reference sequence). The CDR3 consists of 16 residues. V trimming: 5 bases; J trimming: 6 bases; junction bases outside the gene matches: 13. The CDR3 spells CATSSPGAGGPSEQYF. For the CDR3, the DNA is TGTGCCACCAGCTCCCCCGGAGCGGGAGGGCCGTCCGAGCAGTACTTC.

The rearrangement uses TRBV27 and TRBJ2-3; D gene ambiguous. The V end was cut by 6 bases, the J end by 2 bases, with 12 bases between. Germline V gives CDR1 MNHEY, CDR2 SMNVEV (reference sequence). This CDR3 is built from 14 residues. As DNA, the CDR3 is TGTGCCAGCAGAGCACAGCCAAACACAGATACGCAGTATTTT. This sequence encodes CASRAQPNTDTQYF.

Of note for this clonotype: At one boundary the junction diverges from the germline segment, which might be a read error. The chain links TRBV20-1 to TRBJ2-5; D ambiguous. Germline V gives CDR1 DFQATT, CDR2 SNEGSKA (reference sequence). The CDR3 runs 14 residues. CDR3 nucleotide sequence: TGCAGTGCTAGCATCCAGCGAATCCAAGAAACCCAGTACTTC. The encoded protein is CSASIQRIQETQYF.

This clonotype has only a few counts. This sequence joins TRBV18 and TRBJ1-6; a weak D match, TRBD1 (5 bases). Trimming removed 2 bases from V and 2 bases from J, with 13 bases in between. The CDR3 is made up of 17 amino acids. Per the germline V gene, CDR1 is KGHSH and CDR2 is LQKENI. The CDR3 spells CASSPSRGFTYNSPLHF. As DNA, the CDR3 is TGTGCCAGCTCACCATCGAGGGGATTTACCTATAATTCACCCCTCCACTTT.

The CDR3 loop is CASSLRLAGYNEQFF. DNA of the CDR3: TGTGCCAGCAGCTTAAGACTAGCGGGTTACAATGAGCAGTTCTTC. This chain uses TRBV11-2 with TRBJ2-1, with TRBD2 identical over 10 bases. J lost 4 bases, V lost 2 bases, and 2 bases had no gene match. Germline V gives CDR1 SGHAT, CDR2 FQNNGV. This CDR3 has 15 amino acids. Combining the CDR3 with reference TRBV11-2 and TRBJ2-1 gives the whole variable domain EAGVAQSPRYKIIEKRQSVAFWCNPISGHATLYWYQQILGQGPKLLIQFQNNGVVDDSQLPKDRFSAERLKGVDSTLKIQPAKLEDSAVYLCASSLRLAGYNEQFFGPGTRLTVL.

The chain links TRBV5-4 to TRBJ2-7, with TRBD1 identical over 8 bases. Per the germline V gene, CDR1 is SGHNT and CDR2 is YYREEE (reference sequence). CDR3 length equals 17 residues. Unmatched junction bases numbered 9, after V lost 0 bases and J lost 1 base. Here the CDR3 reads CASSLVGGGTGSYEQYF. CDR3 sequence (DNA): TGTGCCAGCAGCTTGGTAGGGGGCGGGACAGGTTCCTACGAGCAGTACTTC.

CDR3 loop: CASSLGPGQHYEQYF. DNA for the CDR3: TGTGCCAGCAGCTTGGGTCCGGGACAGCATTACGAGCAGTACTTC. The chain has TRBV5-4 and TRBJ2-7; 7 bases map to TRBD1. With V trimmed by 0 bases and J by 4 bases, 7 bases remained unmatched. The CDR3 extends over 15 amino acids. CDR1 SGHNT and CDR2 YYREEE come from the germline V gene (reference sequence).

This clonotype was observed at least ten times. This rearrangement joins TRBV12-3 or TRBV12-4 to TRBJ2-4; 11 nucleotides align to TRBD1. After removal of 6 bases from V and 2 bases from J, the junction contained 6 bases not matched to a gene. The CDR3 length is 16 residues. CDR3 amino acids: CASSGQGALSKNIQYF. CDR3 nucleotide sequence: TGTGCCAGCAGCGGACAGGGGGCTTTGTCCAAAAACATTCAGTACTTC.